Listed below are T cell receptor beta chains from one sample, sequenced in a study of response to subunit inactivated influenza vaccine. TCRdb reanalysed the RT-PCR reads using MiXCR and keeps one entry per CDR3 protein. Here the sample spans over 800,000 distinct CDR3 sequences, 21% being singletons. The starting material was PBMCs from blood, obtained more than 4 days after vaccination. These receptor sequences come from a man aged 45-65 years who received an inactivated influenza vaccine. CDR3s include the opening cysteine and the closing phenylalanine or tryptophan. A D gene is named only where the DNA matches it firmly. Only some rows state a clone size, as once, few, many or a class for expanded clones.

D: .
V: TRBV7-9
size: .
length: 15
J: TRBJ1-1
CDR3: CASSLAGRGGTEAFF
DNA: TGTGCCAGCAGCTTAGCGGGCAGGGGCGGCACTGAAGCTTTCTTT

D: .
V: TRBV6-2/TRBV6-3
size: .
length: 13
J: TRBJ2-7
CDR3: CASSFQTTGEQYF
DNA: TGTGCCAGCAGTTTCCAAACCACTGGAGAGCAGTACTTC

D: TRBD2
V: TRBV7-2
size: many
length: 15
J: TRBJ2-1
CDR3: CASSFSGSYYNEQFF
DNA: TGTGCCAGCAGCTTTAGCGGGAGCTACTACAATGAGCAGTTCTTC

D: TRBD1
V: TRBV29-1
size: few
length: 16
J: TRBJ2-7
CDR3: CSVEDRGTGNTYEQYF
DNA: TGCAGCGTTGAAGATCGTGGGACAGGGAACACCTACGAGCAGTACTTC

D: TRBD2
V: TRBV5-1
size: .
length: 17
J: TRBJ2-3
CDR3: CASSPSGLAGSTDTQYF
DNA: TGCGCCAGCAGCCCATCGGGACTAGCGGGGTCCACAGATACGCAGTATTTT

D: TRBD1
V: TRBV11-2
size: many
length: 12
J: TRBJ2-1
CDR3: CASSLSGTGLFF
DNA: TGTGCCAGCAGCCTATCCGGGACAGGGCTGTTCTTC

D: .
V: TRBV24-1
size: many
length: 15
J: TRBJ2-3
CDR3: CATSDFGGSTDTQYF
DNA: TGTGCCACCAGTGATTTCGGCGGTAGCACAGATACGCAGTATTTT

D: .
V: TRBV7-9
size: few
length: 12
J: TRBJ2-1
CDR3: CASSVDRNEQFF
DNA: TGTGCCAGCAGCGTCGACAGAAATGAGCAGTTCTTC

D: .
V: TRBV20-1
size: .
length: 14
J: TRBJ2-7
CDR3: CSAREVRTTYEQYF
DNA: TGCAGTGCTAGAGAGGTCCGGACCACCTACGAGCAGTACTTC

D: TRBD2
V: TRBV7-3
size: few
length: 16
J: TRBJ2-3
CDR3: CASSGLVSGSMHTQYF
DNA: TGTGCCAGCAGCGGCCTAGTTAGCGGGAGTATGCATACGCAGTATTTT

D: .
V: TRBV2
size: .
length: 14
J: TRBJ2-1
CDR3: CASSEIVMRGEQFF
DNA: TGTGCCAGCAGTGAAATAGTAATGCGTGGAGAGCAGTTCTTC

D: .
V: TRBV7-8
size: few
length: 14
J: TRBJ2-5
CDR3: CASSRSGTGETQYF
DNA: TGTGCCAGCAGCAGATCCGGGACCGGGGAGACCCAGTACTTC

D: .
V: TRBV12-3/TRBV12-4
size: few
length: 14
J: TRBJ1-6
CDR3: CASRTQGFVSPLHF
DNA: TGTGCCAGCAGGACCCAGGGGTTCGTTTCACCCCTCCACTTT

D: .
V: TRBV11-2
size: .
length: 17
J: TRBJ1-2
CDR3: CASSSQGTARRPSGYTF
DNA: TGTGCCAGCAGCTCTCAAGGTACAGCCAGACGCCCCTCAGGCTACACCTTC

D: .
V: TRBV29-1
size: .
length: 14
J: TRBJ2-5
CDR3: CSVESGGSSGTQYF
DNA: TGCAGCGTTGAAAGCGGTGGGTCCTCGGGGACCCAGTACTTC

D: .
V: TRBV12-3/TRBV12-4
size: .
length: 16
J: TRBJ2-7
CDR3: CASSPTGPRLGTGMNF
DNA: TGTGCCAGCAGTCCGACCGGCCCCCGACTAGGTACTGGTATGAACTTC

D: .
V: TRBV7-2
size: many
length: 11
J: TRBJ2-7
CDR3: CASSLRHEQYF
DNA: TGTGCCAGCAGCTTACGGCACGAGCAGTACTTC